The sample holds a few counts of the clone carrying this T cell receptor (beta chain). What it binds is not known. These data originate in a study of cytomegalovirus exposure and HLA in healthy donors. Overall study results and limits: The TCR clusters that emerged in the first cohort tended, a later analysis found, to co-occur in the 120 or so validation repertoires. In vitro, three CMV-associated chains proved specific for CMV antigens. Investigators reported some 150 TCR beta chains as tied to cytomegalovirus. There were some public TCRs occurring in many donors, but most TCR sequences were rare.

CDR1 is SNHLY and CDR2 is FYNNEI in the germline V gene. Trimming cost V 10 bases and J 7 bases, with 14 bases left between them. This CDR3 spans 11 amino acids. The repertoire was sequenced with immunoSEQ multiplex PCR; TCRdb's copy has only in-frame clones and lacks some. Of over 150,000 clones listed, 91% were seen once; the top ten hold 3%. The sequence was obtained from a woman in her late teens or twenties in good health and CMV-seropositive. The sequencing input was PBMCs. The chain uses TRBV2 and TRBJ2-7; possibly TRBD2 for D (5 bases). The CDR3 bases are TGTGCCACCGCGGGCCGGGGAGAGCAGTACTTC. Its protein is CATAGRGEQYF.